This TCR beta chain was sequenced for a study of CD8 T cells in ankylosing spondylitis. This CDR3 has 15 amino acids. The germline CDR1 and CDR2 sequences are WSHSY and SAAADI. Trimming took 9 bases from V and 6 from J; bases not matched to a gene: 9. A remark on this clonotype: Antigen specificity is unknown.

General observations from the study: Among TCR beta sequences, a motif of eight highly homologous variants appeared characteristic of ankylosing spondylitis blood. Reports say disease-linked clones showed up significantly more in matched ankylosing spondylitis synovial fluid. The authors found the disease-linked clones to be CD8+ and relatively rare in peripheral blood.

Quantitative barcoded 5'-RACE was used to prepare TCR beta libraries. In TCRdb, the 5' RACE reads were re-called with MiXCR into one record per CDR3 protein. The sample carries roughly 150,000 distinct CDR3 sequences, around a tenth recorded once. The chain employs TRBV10-2 and TRBJ2-1, with 12 bases identical to TRBD2. The TCR was taken from a female donor with ankylosing spondylitis or in good health (not recorded which). Material: blood, either unsorted or a sorted T cell fraction (not recorded which). This CDR3 reads CARTRASGRGNEQFF. CDR3 DNA: TGCGCCAGGACCCGGGCTAGCGGGAGGGGCAATGAGCAGTTCTTC.